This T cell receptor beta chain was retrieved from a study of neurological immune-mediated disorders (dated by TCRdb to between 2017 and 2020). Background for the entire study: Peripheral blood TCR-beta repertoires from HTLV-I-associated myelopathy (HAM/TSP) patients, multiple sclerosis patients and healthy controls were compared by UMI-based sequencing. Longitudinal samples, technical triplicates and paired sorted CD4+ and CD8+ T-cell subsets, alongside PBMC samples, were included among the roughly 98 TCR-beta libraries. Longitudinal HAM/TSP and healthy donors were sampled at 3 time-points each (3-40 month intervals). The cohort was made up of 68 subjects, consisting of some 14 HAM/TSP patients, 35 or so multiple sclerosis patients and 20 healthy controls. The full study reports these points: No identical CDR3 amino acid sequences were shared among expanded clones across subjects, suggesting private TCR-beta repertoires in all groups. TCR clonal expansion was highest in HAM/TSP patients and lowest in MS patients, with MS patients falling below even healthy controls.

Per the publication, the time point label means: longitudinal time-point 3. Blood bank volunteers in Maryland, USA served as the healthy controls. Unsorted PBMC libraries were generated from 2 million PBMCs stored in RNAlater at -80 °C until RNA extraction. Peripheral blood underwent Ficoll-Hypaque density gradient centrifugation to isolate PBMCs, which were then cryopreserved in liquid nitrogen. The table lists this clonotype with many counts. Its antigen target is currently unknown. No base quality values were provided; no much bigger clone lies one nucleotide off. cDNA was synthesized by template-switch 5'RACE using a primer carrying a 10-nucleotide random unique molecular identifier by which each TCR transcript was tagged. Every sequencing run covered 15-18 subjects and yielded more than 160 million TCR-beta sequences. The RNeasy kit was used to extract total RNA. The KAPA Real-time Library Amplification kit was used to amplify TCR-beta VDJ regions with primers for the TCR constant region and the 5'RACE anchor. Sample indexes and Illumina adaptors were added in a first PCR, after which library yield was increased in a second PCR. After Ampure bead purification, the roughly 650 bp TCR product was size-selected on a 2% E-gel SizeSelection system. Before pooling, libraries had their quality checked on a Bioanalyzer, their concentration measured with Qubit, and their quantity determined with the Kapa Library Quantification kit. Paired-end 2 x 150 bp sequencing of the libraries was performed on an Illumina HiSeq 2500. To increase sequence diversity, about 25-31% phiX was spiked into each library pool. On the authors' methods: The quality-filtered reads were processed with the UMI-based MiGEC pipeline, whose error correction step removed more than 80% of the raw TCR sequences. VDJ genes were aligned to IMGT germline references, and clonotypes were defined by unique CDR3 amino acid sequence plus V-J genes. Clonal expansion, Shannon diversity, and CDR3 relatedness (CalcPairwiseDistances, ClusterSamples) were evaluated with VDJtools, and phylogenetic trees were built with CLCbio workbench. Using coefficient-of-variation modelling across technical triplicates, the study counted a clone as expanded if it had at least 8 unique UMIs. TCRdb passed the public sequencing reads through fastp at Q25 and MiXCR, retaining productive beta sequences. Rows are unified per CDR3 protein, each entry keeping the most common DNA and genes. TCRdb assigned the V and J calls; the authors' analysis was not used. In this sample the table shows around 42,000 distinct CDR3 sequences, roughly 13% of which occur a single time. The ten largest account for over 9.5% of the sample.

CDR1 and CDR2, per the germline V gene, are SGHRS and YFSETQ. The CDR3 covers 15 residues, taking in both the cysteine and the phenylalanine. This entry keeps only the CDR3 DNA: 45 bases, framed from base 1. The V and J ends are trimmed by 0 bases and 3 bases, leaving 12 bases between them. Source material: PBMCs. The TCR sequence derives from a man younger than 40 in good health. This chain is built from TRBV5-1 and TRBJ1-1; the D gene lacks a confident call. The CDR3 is CASSLESGDYTEAFF. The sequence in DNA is TGCGCCAGCAGCTTGGAGTCAGGCGATTACACTGAAGCTTTCTTT.